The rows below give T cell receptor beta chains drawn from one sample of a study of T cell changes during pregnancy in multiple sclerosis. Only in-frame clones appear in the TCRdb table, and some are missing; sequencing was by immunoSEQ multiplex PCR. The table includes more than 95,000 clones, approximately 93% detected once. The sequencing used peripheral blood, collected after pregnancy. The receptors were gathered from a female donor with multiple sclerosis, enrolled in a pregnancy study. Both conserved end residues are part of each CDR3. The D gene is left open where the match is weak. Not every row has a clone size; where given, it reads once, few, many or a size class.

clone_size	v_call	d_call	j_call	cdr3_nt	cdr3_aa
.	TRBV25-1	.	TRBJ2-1	TGTGCCAGCAGATCGGACTCGAGCTCCTACAATGAGCAGTTCTTC	CASRSDSSSYNEQFF
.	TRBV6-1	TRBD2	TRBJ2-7	TGTGCCGGGGGACTATCGTCCTACGAGCAGTACTTC	CAGGLSSYEQYF
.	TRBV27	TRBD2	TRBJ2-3	TGTGCCAGCGCTACTAGCGGGAGCACAGATACGCAGTATTTT	CASATSGSTDTQYF
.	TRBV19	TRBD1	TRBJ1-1	TGTGCCAGTAGTCCTCGGACAGGGAAGGCTGAAGCTTTCTTT	CASSPRTGKAEAFF
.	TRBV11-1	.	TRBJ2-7	TGTGCCAGCAGCAACGTCCGGGGCTACGAGCAGTACTTC	CASSNVRGYEQYF
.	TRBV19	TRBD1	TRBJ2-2	TGTGCCAGTAGTTTGACAGGGGGCGGCACCGGGGAGCTGTTTTTT	CASSLTGGGTGELFF
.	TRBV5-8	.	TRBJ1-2	TGTGCCAGCCAAGGGGACACACAACTCTATGGCTACACCTTC	CASQGDTQLYGYTF
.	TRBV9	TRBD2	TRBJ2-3	TGTGCCAGCAGCCCGGGACTAGCGGGTAGGTCAGATACGCAGTATTTT	CASSPGLAGRSDTQYF
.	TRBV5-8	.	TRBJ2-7	TGTGCCAGCAGCTTTGAAGGGCGGGTGGGCGAGCAGTACTTC	CASSFEGRVGEQYF
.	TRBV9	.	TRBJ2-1	TGTGCCAGCAGCCCGGAGTTGGTTGGGGCTGAGCAGTTCTTC	CASSPELVGAEQFF
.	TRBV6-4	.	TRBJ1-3	TGTGCCAGCAGTCCCTCACCGGGTACTGGAAACACCATATATTTT	CASSPSPGTGNTIYF
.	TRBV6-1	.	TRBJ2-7	TGTGCCAGCCTCGTCGGGCTTAGCGGCTTCTACGAGCAGTACTTC	CASLVGLSGFYEQYF
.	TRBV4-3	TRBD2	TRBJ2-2	TGCGCCAGCAGCCAAGTTGGGGGAGGGGTAATCGGCGGGGAGCTGTTTTTT	CASSQVGGGVIGGELFF
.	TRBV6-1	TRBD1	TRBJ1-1	TGTGCCAGCAGTGAAGCGTTAGGCAGGGGGCGCTTGGACACTGAAGCTTTCTTT	CASSEALGRGRLDTEAFF
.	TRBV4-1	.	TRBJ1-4	TGCGCCAGCAGCCAAGACCTACAGTTGTCTCGAGAAAAACTGTTTTTT	CASSQDLQLSREKLFF
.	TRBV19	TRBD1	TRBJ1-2	TGTGCCAGTAGTGTCGGACAGGGGCTCAACTATGGCTACACCTTC	CASSVGQGLNYGYTF
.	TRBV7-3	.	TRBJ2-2	TGTGCCAGCAGCCCCCACGGGGAGAGGAACAGGAACACCGGGGAGCTGTTTTTT	CASSPHGERNRNTGELFF
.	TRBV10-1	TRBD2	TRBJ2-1	TGCGCCAGCAGTGAGCCCTCATCTGCCAGCGGGGTGCACAATGAGCAGTTCTTC	CASSEPSSASGVHNEQFF
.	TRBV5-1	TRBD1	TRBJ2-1	TGCGCCAGCAGCTCGCGAGCCGGGACAGGATCGTACAATGAGCAGTTCTTC	CASSSRAGTGSYNEQFF
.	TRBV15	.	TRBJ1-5	TGTGCCACCAGCAGCAGGGATAGCAATCAGCCCCAGCATTTT	CATSSRDSNQPQHF
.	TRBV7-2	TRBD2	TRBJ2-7	TGTGCCAGCAGCTTAGGGGGGACTACCTCCTACGAGCAGTACTTC	CASSLGGTTSYEQYF
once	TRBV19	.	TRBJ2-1	TGTGCCAGTAGCTGGAGCGGTAGCTCCTACAATGAGCAGTTCTTC	CASSWSGSSYNEQFF
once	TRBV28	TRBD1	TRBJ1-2	TGTGCCAGCAGTCTACTAATGGGGCAGGGGGACAAAGGCTACACCTTC	CASSLLMGQGDKGYTF
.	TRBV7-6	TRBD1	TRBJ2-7	TGTGCCAGCAGCTTAGAACAGGGGGCGAGGGAGCAGTACTTC	CASSLEQGAREQYF
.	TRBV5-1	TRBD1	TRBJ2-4	TGCGCCAGCAGCTTGGGGGCCCTTCACCACCGGGACAGTAAAGCCAAAAACATTCAGTACTTC	CASSLGALHHRDSKAKNIQYF
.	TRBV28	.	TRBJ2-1	TGTGCCAGCAGTACTGGGGGCACCTACAATGAGCAGTTCTTC	CASSTGGTYNEQFF
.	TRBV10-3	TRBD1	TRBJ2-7	TGTGCCATCGGGAAAGGACAGGGGAAAACCTACGAGCAGTACTTC	CAIGKGQGKTYEQYF
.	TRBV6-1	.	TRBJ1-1	TGTGCCAGCAGTGAAGCTGAGGCAGTGAACACTGAAGCTTTCTTT	CASSEAEAVNTEAFF
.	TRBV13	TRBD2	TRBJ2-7	TGTGCCAGCAGCTTCCCAGCGGGAGTTGGGTACGAGCAGTACTTC	CASSFPAGVGYEQYF
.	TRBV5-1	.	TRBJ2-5	TGCGCCAGCAGCTTGCCTAGCGAGGAGACCCAGTACTTC	CASSLPSEETQYF
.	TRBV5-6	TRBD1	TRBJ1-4	TGTGCCAGCAGCTCCTTTCGACAGGGGGCTGCTAATGAAAAACTGTTTTTT	CASSSFRQGAANEKLFF
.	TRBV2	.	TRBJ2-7	TGTGCCAGCAGTGGTGTCGAGGGGGTAAGCTCCTACGAGCAGTACTTC	CASSGVEGVSSYEQYF
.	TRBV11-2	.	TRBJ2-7	TGTGCCAGCAGCTTAAATCCGGGAGCCTACGAGCAGTACTTC	CASSLNPGAYEQYF
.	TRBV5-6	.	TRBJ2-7	TGTGCCAGCAGCTCTGGTACAGGTTCCTACGAGCAGTACTTC	CASSSGTGSYEQYF
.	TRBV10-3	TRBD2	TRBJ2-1	TGTGCCATCAGTGAGTCCGCGGGAGTGGCCTACAATGAGCAGTTCTTC	CAISESAGVAYNEQFF
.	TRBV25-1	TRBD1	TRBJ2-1	TGTGCCAGCAGGTCGACAGGGTACGATGAGCAGTTCTTC	CASRSTGYDEQFF
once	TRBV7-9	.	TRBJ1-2	TGTGCCAGCAGCCCAGACAGCTCTAACGGCTACACCTTC	CASSPDSSNGYTF
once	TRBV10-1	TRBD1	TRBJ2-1	TGCGCCAGCGTCAAGGACAGGGGGCGCATGGGTGAGCAGTTCTTC	CASVKDRGRMGEQFF
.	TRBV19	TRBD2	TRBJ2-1	TGTGCCAGTAGTTGGGGGGGTTTAAACAATGAGCAGTTCTTC	CASSWGGLNNEQFF
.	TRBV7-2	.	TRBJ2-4	TGTGCCAGCAGCTTAGCGCGATTAGCCAAAAACATTCAGTACTTC	CASSLARLAKNIQYF
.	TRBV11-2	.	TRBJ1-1	TGTGCCAGCAGCTACAACCGGGACACTGAAGCTTTCTTT	CASSYNRDTEAFF
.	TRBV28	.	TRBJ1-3	TGTGCCAGCACTGGCGGGGGGCCCATATATTTT	CASTGGGPIYF
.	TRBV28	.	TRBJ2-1	TGTGCCAGCAGTTTACGGGTGGGTGAGCAGTTCTTC	CASSLRVGEQFF
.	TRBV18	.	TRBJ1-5	TGTGCCAGCTCACCCCCGGGTCGAAATAGCAATCAGCCCCAGCATTTT	CASSPPGRNSNQPQHF
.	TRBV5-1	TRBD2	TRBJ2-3	TGCGCCAGCAGCGACGGACTAGTTATCACAGATACGCAGTATTTT	CASSDGLVITDTQYF
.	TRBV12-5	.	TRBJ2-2	TGTGCTAGTGCTCAGGGATGGACCGGGGAGCTGTTTTTT	CASAQGWTGELFF
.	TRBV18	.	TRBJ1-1	TGTGCCAGCTCACCTCTACAGCAGAACACTGAAGCTTTCTTT	CASSPLQQNTEAFF
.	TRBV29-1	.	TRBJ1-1	TGCAGCGTTGAGCCCGGACGGACTCACACTGAAGCTTTCTTT	CSVEPGRTHTEAFF
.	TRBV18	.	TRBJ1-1	TGTGCCAGCTCGTCACAGGGTGGGGACACTGAAGCTTTCTTT	CASSSQGGDTEAFF